These 10 T cell receptor beta chains were sequenced from one sample in a study of shared clonotypes between healthy human individuals. Produced via immunoSEQ multiplex PCR; TCRdb's table is partial and in-frame only. The profile covers 600,000 to 750,000 clones, with about two thirds appearing a single time and approximately 1.7% taken by the ten largest. The specimen was memory CD4+ T cells sorted from blood. Subset in this sample: CD45RA-negative fraction. The receptors here all came from a young woman in good health.

This clone was observed a handful of times. This chain uses TRBV2 with TRBJ2-7; 8 nucleotides align to TRBD1. After removal of 3 bases from V and 3 bases from J, the junction contained 7 bases not matched to a gene. The V gene's germline CDR1 is SNHLY and CDR2 FYNNEI. This CDR3 has 15 residues. The CDR3 region has the DNA TGTGCCAGCAGTGATCAAGGACAGGGATTCTACGAGCAGTACTTC. This gives the protein CASSDQGQGFYEQYF.

The CDR3 DNA reads as TGTGCCAGCAGCCAAAACCGGGGCACTGAAGCTTTCTTT. Translating gives CASSQNRGTEAFF. This chain links TRBV14 with TRBJ1-1; no firm D call. Trimming removed 2 bases from V and 4 bases from J, with 8 bases in between. The CDR3 consists of 13 residues. From germline, CDR1 is SGHDN and CDR2 FVKESK.

The chain employs TRBV5-1 and TRBJ1-1; no reliable D call. The germline CDR1 and CDR2 sequences are SGHRS and YFSETQ. The CDR3 has 16 residues. Trimming took 4 bases from V and 4 from J, leaving 20 bases between them. Here the CDR3 DNA reads TGCGCCAGCAGCCAAGACGTGGCAGGAAAGGGCACTGAAGCTTTCTTT. Translated, it gives CASSQDVAGKGTEAFF.

This clone was detected only once. This rearrangement joins TRBV9 to TRBJ1-5; D is unclear. V lost 8 bases and J lost 2, with 17 bases in between. Germline V gene lookup returns CDR1 SGDLS and CDR2 YYNGEE. The CDR3 is made up of 15 amino acids. CDR3 in amino acids: CASVLTGGCNQPQHF. The CDR3 DNA reads as TGTGCCAGTGTACTCACGGGCGGGTGCAATCAGCCCCAGCATTTT. The variable domain in full, completed from reference TRBV9 and TRBJ1-5, reads DSGVTQTPKHLITATGQRVTLRCSPRSGDLSVYWYQQSLDQGLQFLIQYYNGEERAKGNILERFSAQQFPDLHSELNLSSLELGDSALYFCASVLTGGCNQPQHFGDGTRLSIL.

The chain recombines TRBV6-5 with TRBJ1-1; D remains ambiguous. V was clipped by 0 bases and J by 3 bases, with 14 bases between them. Germline CDR1 reads MNHEY; CDR2 reads SVGAGI. The CDR3 runs to 16 residues. The CDR3 coding sequence is TGTGCCAGCAGTTACTCGAATCCGGCCATGGACACTGAAGCTTTCTTT. This sequence encodes CASSYSNPAMDTEAFF.

The chain carries TRBV4-1 and TRBJ1-1; the match to TRBD1 covers 7 bases. This CDR3 is built from 12 residues. CDR1 MGHRA and CDR2 YSYEKL come from the germline V gene. V shed 4 bases, J shed 7 bases, and the junction held 3 bases outside the gene matches. CDR3 nucleotides: TGCGCCAGCAGCCCGGGACAGCGTGAAGCTTTCTTT. Translated: CASSPGQREAFF.

The V gene is TRBV4-1, the J gene TRBJ2-1, with 8 bases identical to TRBD2. Per the germline V gene, CDR1 is MGHRA and CDR2 is YSYEKL. V shed 4 bases, J shed 9 bases, and the junction held 5 bases outside the gene matches. The CDR3 covers 13 residues. The CDR3 nucleotides are TGCGCCAGCAGCCTAACTAGCGGCGGTGAGCAGTTCTTC. This sequence encodes CASSLTSGGEQFF.

This clone was counted a few times. CDR3 amino acids: CASSLSSGYTDTQYF. For the CDR3, the DNA is TGTGCCAGCAGCCTATCTAGCGGGTACACAGATACGCAGTATTTT. The rearrangement uses TRBV7-9 and TRBJ2-3; 8 positions agree with TRBD2. The CDR3 runs 15 residues. CDR1 SEHNR and CDR2 FQNEAQ come from the germline V gene (reference sequence). After removal of 5 bases from V and 2 bases from J, the junction contained 6 bases not matched to a gene. The variable domain in full, with the rest retrieved from reference TRBV7-9 and TRBJ2-3, is DTGVSQNPRHKITKRGQNVTFRCDPISEHNRLYWYRQTLGQGPEFLTYFQNEAQLEKSRLLSDRFSAERPKGSFSTLEIQRTEQGDSAMYLCASSLSSGYTDTQYFGPGTRLTVL.

The genes are TRBV11-3 and TRBJ1-4; 7 bases map to TRBD1. This CDR3 region has 16 residues. Germline CDR1 SGHNT, CDR2 YENEEA. V dropped 5 bases and J dropped 3; count of bases not matched to a gene: 9. The CDR3 spells CASSPGTGTANEKLFF. The DNA of the CDR3 is TGTGCCAGCAGCCCCGGGACCGGGACAGCTAATGAAAAACTGTTTTTT.

Remarks on this clone: Other DNA sequences of this sample code for an identical CDR3. The V gene is TRBV7-9, the J gene TRBJ2-7; 13 bases align to TRBD2. After removal of 6 bases from V and 4 bases from J, the junction contained 3 bases not matched to a gene. The CDR3 is made up of 14 amino acids. The V gene's germline CDR1 is SEHNR and CDR2 FQNEAQ (reference sequence). In DNA, the CDR3 is TGTGCCAGCAGTCTGGGACTAGCGGGATACGAGCAGTACTTC. It translates to CASSLGLAGYEQYF.